This entry lists 16 T cell receptor beta chains sequenced from one sample in a study of control samples from healthy donors and cancer patients. TCRdb keeps only in-frame clones here, not all; method: immunoSEQ multiplex PCR. The sample records approximately 110,000 clones, 85% to 90% being singletons. The sequenced sample consisted of blood. These receptors originate from a woman between 50 and 59 years old in good health.

In this sample, this clone turned up once. The chain is built from TRBV14 and TRBJ1-1; D uncertain. V was clipped by 0 bases and J by 1 base, with 9 bases between them. The CDR3 covers 15 residues. From germline, CDR1 is SGHDN and CDR2 FVKESK. The CDR3 DNA reads TGTGCCAGCAGCCAAGAAAGGGTAAGGAACACTGAAGCTTTCTTT. The encoded protein is CASSQERVRNTEAFF.

The chain carries TRBV13 and TRBJ1-2; 9 bases align to TRBD1. J lost 6 bases, V lost 5 bases, and 16 bases had no gene match. The CDR3 is 17 amino acids. Germline V gene lookup returns CDR1 PRHDT and CDR2 FYEKMQ (reference sequence). Written as DNA, the CDR3 is TGTGCCAGCAGCCCATCCGGACAGGGGCCAATTAAGGATGGCTACACCTTC. It is translated as CASSPSGQGPIKDGYTF.

The chain joins TRBV7-9 to TRBJ2-1; tentatively, D is TRBD1 (5 bases). Germline CDR1 SEHNR, CDR2 FQNEAQ (reference sequence). The V and J ends lost 4 bases and 5 bases respectively, with 6 bases between them. The CDR3 sequence is 12 residues long. The CDR3: CASSWGDNEQFF. The DNA of the CDR3 is TGTGCCAGCAGCTGGGGCGACAATGAGCAGTTCTTC.

The chain couples TRBV27 to TRBJ1-3; TRBD1 matches at 11 bases. The CDR3 sequence is 16 residues long. CDR1 and CDR2 (germline): MNHEY, SMNVEV (reference sequence). The trim removed 8 bases at V and 5 bases at J, leaving 11 bases unmatched. The CDR3 region has the DNA TGTGCCAGCCGGAGCTCAGGGACAGGGGGAAGAAACACCATATATTTT. Translating gives CASRSSGTGGRNTIYF.

The rearrangement links TRBV6-2 or TRBV6-3 to TRBJ1-2; the D gene is possibly TRBD1 (6 bases). Trimming stripped 5 bases from V and 4 bases from J, with 23 bases between. The length of the CDR3 is 17 residues. Germline assignment: CDR1 MNHEY and CDR2 SVGEGT. The CDR3 nucleotides are TGTGCCAGCAGTCCGGACAGACTTCCCTCCTTACCCTATGGCTACACCTTC. Amino acids: CASSPDRLPSLPYGYTF.

This clone was observed once. V gene TRBV7-9 combines with J gene TRBJ1-4, with D unresolved. This CDR3 has 14 amino acids. Deletions cut 1 base from V and 8 bases from J, with 11 bases between. From germline, CDR1 is SEHNR and CDR2 FQNEAQ (reference sequence). The CDR3 coding sequence is TGTGCCAGCAGCTTAGGACCATTGGGGGAAAAACTGTTTTTT. Translation gives CASSLGPLGEKLFF.

CDR3 amino acids: CAIPEPVYGYTF. CDR3 coding DNA: TGTGCCATACCAGAGCCCGTCTATGGCTACACCTTC. The chain joins TRBV6-5 to TRBJ1-2, with D unresolved. Germline V gene data show CDR1 as MNHEY and CDR2 as SVGAGI. V gave up 10 bases and J gave up 4 bases, with 13 bases separating them. The CDR3 consists of 12 residues.

This clone has just a few counts. V and J are TRBV11-2 and TRBJ2-7, with a possible D match to TRBD2 (5 bases). Germline CDR1 SGHAT, CDR2 FQNNGV. V was cut by 2 bases and J by 3 bases, with 8 bases left in between. This CDR3 is 13 amino acids long. CDR3 sequence (DNA): TGTGCCAGCAGCTTACTAGCACGCTACGAGCAGTACTTC. Translating gives CASSLLARYEQYF. Filled out from reference TRBV11-2 and TRBJ2-7, the complete variable domain reads EAGVAQSPRYKIIEKRQSVAFWCNPISGHATLYWYQQILGQGPKLLIQFQNNGVVDDSQLPKDRFSAERLKGVDSTLKIQPAKLEDSAVYLCASSLLARYEQYFGPGTRLTVT.

The rearrangement joins TRBV12-3 or TRBV12-4 to TRBJ2-1, with TRBD2 identical over 7 bases. This CDR3 comprises 13 residues. V lost 6 bases to trimming and J lost 4 bases; unmatched junction nucleotides: 3. CDR3 sequence: CASSLAAYNEQFF. The DNA for the CDR3 is TGTGCCAGCAGCCTAGCGGCGTACAATGAGCAGTTCTTC.

This chain joins TRBV5-1 and TRBJ2-7; possibly TRBD1 for D (5 bases). Germline V CDR1 and CDR2: SGHRS, YFSETQ. The CDR3 covers 14 residues. V lost 3 bases, J lost 6 bases, and 16 bases lay in between. This CDR3 reads CASSSLSGKTEQYF. The DNA of the CDR3 is TGCGCCAGCAGCTCCCTTTCAGGGAAAACCGAGCAGTACTTC.

The chain is built from TRBV27 and TRBJ2-7, with 9 bases lining up with TRBD1. Trimming cost V 8 bases and J 6 bases; bases outside gene matches: 8. This CDR3 has 13 residues. Germline CDR1 MNHEY, CDR2 SMNVEV (reference sequence). CDR3 coding DNA: TGTGCCAGCGGCGCCGGGACAGGGATCGAGCAGTACGTC. Translated, it gives CASGAGTGIEQYV.

This chain uses TRBV3-1 (or the pseudogene TRBV3-2) with TRBJ2-5, with D unresolved. Trimming removed 5 bases at V and 0 bases at J, with 7 bases between. This CDR3 contains 13 residues. Looked up from germline, CDR1 is LGHDT and CDR2 is YNNKEL (reference sequence). Written as DNA, the CDR3 is TGTGCCAGCAGCTTTGGGTACCAAGAGACCCAGTACTTC. Amino acid sequence: CASSFGYQETQYF.

The chain uses TRBV12-5 and TRBJ1-5; D is ambiguous. Germline V gene lookup returns CDR1 LGHNT and CDR2 FRNRAP. The V end was cut by 1 base, the J end by 1 base, with 8 bases between. This CDR3 has 15 amino acids. Here the CDR3 reads CASGLGQTSNQPQHF. The CDR3 DNA follows: TGTGCTAGTGGTTTGGGGCAGACGAGCAATCAGCCCCAGCATTTT.

Concerning this clone: The sample carries other DNA sequences with the same CDR3. V usage is TRBV12-3 or TRBV12-4 and J usage is TRBJ1-1; D gene ambiguous. V was clipped by 9 bases and J by 4 bases, with 12 bases between them. CDR3 length: 12 amino acids. For the CDR3, the DNA is TGTGCCAGTAAAGTCGAGGGCACTGAAGCTTTCTTT. Its protein product is CASKVEGTEAFF.

The chain joins TRBV30 to TRBJ1-5, with TRBD1 as a possible D gene (6 bases). Trimming took 6 bases from V and 6 from J, leaving 15 bases between them. Germline CDR1 is GTSNPN and CDR2 is SVGIG (reference sequence). This CDR3 is built from 13 residues. The CDR3 sequence is CACNWGQAQPQHF. As DNA, the CDR3 is TGTGCCTGCAACTGGGGGCAGGCTCAGCCCCAGCATTTT.

The rearrangement joins TRBV29-1 to TRBJ2-4; no firm D call. The CDR3 is 14 amino acids. V was clipped by 6 bases and J by 7 bases, with 19 bases between them. CDR1 is SQVTM and CDR2 is ANQGSEA in the germline V gene. The CDR3 DNA reads as TGCAGCGTCCGTCTTTCCGGGTTTAGGAACATTCAGTACTTC. Its protein is CSVRLSGFRNIQYF.